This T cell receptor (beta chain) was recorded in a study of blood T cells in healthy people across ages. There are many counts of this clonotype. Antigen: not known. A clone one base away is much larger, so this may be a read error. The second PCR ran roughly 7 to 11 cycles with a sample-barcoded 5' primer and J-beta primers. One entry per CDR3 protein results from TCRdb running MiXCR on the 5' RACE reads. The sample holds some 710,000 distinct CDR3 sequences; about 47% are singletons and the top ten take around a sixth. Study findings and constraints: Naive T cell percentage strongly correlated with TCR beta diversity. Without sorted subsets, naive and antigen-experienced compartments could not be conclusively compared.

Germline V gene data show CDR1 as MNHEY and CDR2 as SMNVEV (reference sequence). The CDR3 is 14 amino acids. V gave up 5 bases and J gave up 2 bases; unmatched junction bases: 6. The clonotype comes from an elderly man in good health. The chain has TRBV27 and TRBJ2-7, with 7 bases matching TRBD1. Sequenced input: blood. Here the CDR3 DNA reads TGTGCCAGCAGTGTCGGGACAGTTGCCTACGAGCAGTACTTC. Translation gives CASSVGTVAYEQYF.